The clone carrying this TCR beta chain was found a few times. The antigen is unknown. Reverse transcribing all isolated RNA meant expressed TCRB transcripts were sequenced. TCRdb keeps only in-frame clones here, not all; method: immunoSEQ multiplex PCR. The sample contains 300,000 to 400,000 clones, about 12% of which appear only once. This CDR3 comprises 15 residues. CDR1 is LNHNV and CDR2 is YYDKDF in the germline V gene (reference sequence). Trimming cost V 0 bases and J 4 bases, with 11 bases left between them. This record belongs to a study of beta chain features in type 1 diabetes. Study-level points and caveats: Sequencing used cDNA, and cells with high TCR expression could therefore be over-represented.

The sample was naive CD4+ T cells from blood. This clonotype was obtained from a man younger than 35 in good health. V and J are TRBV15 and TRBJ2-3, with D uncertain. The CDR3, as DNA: TGTGCCACCAGCAGAGATCATCTCGGGTCAGATACGCAGTATTTT. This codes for CATSRDHLGSDTQYF.